The clone carrying this T cell receptor (beta chain) was found a few times. Its target is unknown. Germline CDR1 is LGHNT and CDR2 is FRNRAP. The CDR3 length is 14 residues. Trimming took off 1 base at V and 6 bases at J, with 12 bases between the two ends. The study defined stable Graves' hyperthyroidism as no ophthalmopathy progression within 18 months. Pregnant or lactating patients were excluded, as were those with uncontrolled infection or other autoimmune disease. Regions amplified from RNA transcripts were the TCR beta CDR3 regions. A set of HTBI primers served as the primers for a first-round RT-PCR of the TCR CDR3. MiXCR, run by TCRdb on the multiplex PCR reads, gives a single entry per CDR3 protein. The data hold more than 600,000 distinct CDR3 sequences, with 16% observed a single time. These data originate in a study of T cells in Graves' hyperthyroidism and ophthalmopathy. Study-wide findings and caveats: Separating ophthalmopathy from stable hyperthyroidism was achieved by a 13 V-J model.

The receptor's source is a man younger than 35 with Graves' hyperthyroidism. The material sequenced was blood. V gene TRBV12-5 combines with J gene TRBJ1-2; D remains ambiguous. The CDR3 DNA reads TGTGCTAGTGGTTTGGGTGGCCTTACCGATGGCTACACCTTC. The encoded protein is CASGLGGLTDGYTF.